The rows below give T cell receptor beta chains drawn from one sample of a study of cytomegalovirus exposure and HLA in healthy donors. TCRdb's table, derived via immunoSEQ multiplex PCR, lists solely in-frame clones and lacks some. This sample has around 150,000 clones; around 78% occur once, and the top ten carry less than 2%. The sequenced sample consisted of PBMCs. These TCRs come from a middle-aged man in good health and CMV-seronegative. CDR3s include the opening cysteine and the closing phenylalanine or tryptophan. The D gene is left open where the match is weak. Size tells how often a clone was seen (once, few, many) or the class of an expanded clone, and some rows leave it out.

.,TRBD2,TRBV25-1,TRBJ2-1,CATASGGNNEQFF,TGTGCCACGGCTAGCGGGGGGAACAATGAGCAGTTCTTC
.,TRBD1,TRBV27,TRBJ2-1,CASRGQGSNEQFF,TGTGCCAGCAGAGGACAGGGTAGCAATGAGCAGTTCTTC
.,TRBD2,TRBV9,TRBJ2-1,CASSAWTSGGPYNEQFF,TGTGCCAGCAGCGCTTGGACTAGCGGGGGGCCCTACAATGAGCAGTTCTTC
.,TRBD1,TRBV29-1,TRBJ1-2,CSVDPGTANYGYTF,TGCAGCGTTGATCCGGGGACAGCTAACTATGGCTACACCTTC
few,.,TRBV19,TRBJ1-1,CASNKQKNTEAFF,TGTGCCAGTAACAAACAGAAGAACACTGAAGCTTTCTTT
.,TRBD1,TRBV7-9,TRBJ2-2,CSSSPDRGLTGELFF,TGTTCCAGCAGCCCCGACAGGGGGCTCACCGGGGAGCTGTTTTTT
.,TRBD1,TRBV30,TRBJ2-7,CAWSSQGAYEQYF,TGTGCCTGGAGTTCACAGGGGGCCTACGAGCAGTACTTC
once,.,TRBV1,TRBJ2-5,CTSSQTSGGPQETQYF,TGCACCAGCAGCCAGACTAGCGGGGGGCCCCAAGAGACCCAGTACTTC
.,.,TRBV18,TRBJ2-3,CASSPGSTDTQYF,TGTGCCAGCTCACCGGGCTCCACAGATACGCAGTATTTT
.,.,TRBV5-4,TRBJ1-1,CASSPASTEAFF,TGTGCCAGCAGCCCCGCGTCCACTGAAGCTTTCTTT
.,TRBD1,TRBV5-8,TRBJ2-2,CASSFETGVNTGELFF,TGTGCCAGCAGCTTCGAGACAGGGGTGAACACCGGGGAGCTGTTTTTT
few,TRBD1,TRBV6-6,TRBJ1-1,CASSLDRENTEAFF,TGTGCCAGCAGTCTTGACAGGGAGAACACTGAAGCTTTCTTT
few,.,TRBV18,TRBJ1-6,CASSGRAPQGDSPLHF,TGTGCCAGCTCGGGAAGAGCCCCACAGGGTGACTCACCCCTCCACTTT
.,.,TRBV5-1,TRBJ2-3,CASSLGGTKDTQYF,TGCGCCAGCAGCTTGGGTGGGACAAAAGATACGCAGTATTTT
.,.,TRBV14,TRBJ2-1,CASSQTDRSSSYNEQFF,TGTGCCAGCAGCCAGACCGACAGGTCATCTTCCTACAATGAGCAGTTCTTC
.,TRBD1,TRBV11-3,TRBJ2-5,CASSSRTGQETQYF,TGTGCCAGCAGCTCTAGGACAGGACAAGAGACCCAGTACTTC
.,TRBD2,TRBV5-5,TRBJ2-7,CASRSRGGSYEQYF,TGTGCCAGCAGGTCACGGGGGGGCTCCTACGAGCAGTACTTC
.,.,TRBV6-1,TRBJ1-1,CASYREGSTEAFF,TGTGCCAGCTACAGGGAGGGGAGCACTGAAGCTTTCTTT
few,.,TRBV16,TRBJ2-7,CASSLFYEQYF,TGTGCCAGCAGCCTCTTTTACGAGCAGTACTTC
.,TRBD2,TRBV4-2,TRBJ2-7,CASSQDRLREGFGEQYF,TGTGCCAGCAGCCAAGACCGGCTTAGGGAGGGCTTCGGCGAGCAGTACTTC
.,.,TRBV5-6,TRBJ2-7,CASSKERAQSSYEQYF,TGTGCCAGCAGCAAAGAGCGGGCACAAAGCTCCTACGAGCAGTACTTC
.,.,TRBV19,TRBJ1-1,CASSQGALNTEAFF,TGTGCCAGTTCCCAGGGTGCGTTGAACACTGAAGCTTTCTTT
.,.,TRBV5-1,TRBJ2-5,CASSLRLVSQETQYF,TGCGCCAGCAGCTTGCGACTAGTTTCTCAAGAGACCCAGTACTTC
.,.,TRBV23-1,TRBJ1-2,CASSQSGPSWTVRYGYTF,TGCGCCAGCAGTCAATCGGGCCCTTCTTGGACAGTTCGCTATGGCTACACCTTC
once,.,TRBV20-1,TRBJ1-2,CSATFQGGYTF,TGCAGTGCTACCTTCCAGGGAGGCTACACCTTC
.,TRBD1,TRBV19,TRBJ1-5,CASSGQGHQHF,TGTGCCAGTAGTGGACAGGGGCACCAGCATTTT
.,TRBD2,TRBV7-2,TRBJ2-1,CASSLLGERGGRGQFF,TGTGCCAGCAGCTTATTGGGCGAGCGGGGGGGCCGCGGGCAGTTCTTC
.,TRBD2,TRBV18,TRBJ2-3,CASSPSPGGEPDTQYF,TGTGCCAGCTCACCGTCTCCTGGGGGGGAACCAGATACGCAGTATTTT
.,TRBD1,TRBV7-9,TRBJ2-3,CASTRTGRTDTQYF,TGTGCCAGCACAAGGACAGGCCGCACAGATACGCAGTATTTT
few,.,TRBV25-1,TRBJ2-3,CASQLSGWDTQYF,TGTGCCAGCCAGCTCAGCGGGTGGGATACGCAGTATTTT
.,TRBD1,TRBV5-1,TRBJ2-7,CASSLAPGQGYEQYF,TGCGCCAGCAGCTTGGCCCCTGGACAGGGCTACGAGCAGTACTTC
.,TRBD2,TRBV27,TRBJ2-1,CASSPRTSGSSGEQFF,TGTGCCAGCAGTCCCCGGACTAGCGGGAGTTCAGGTGAGCAGTTCTTC
.,.,TRBV27,TRBJ2-3,CASSFGDTQYF,TGTGCCAGCAGTTTCGGGGATACGCAGTATTTT
few,TRBD2,TRBV9,TRBJ2-2,CASSVEAGVQLTGELFF,TGTGCCAGCAGCGTAGAAGCGGGGGTCCAACTGACCGGGGAGCTGTTTTTT
.,TRBD1,TRBV2,TRBJ2-7,CASSPGDREVDEQYF,TGTGCCAGCAGCCCGGGGGACAGGGAGGTCGACGAGCAGTACTTC
.,.,TRBV14,TRBJ1-4,CASSQEEGGFWVTNEKLFF,TGTGCCAGCAGCCAAGAAGAGGGAGGCTTCTGGGTAACTAATGAAAAGCTGTTTTTT
.,TRBD1,TRBV27,TRBJ1-6,CASSFDRGASPLHF,TGTGCCAGCAGTTTCGACAGGGGAGCTTCACCCCTCCACTTT
.,TRBD1,TRBV7-6,TRBJ2-4,CANFRDSKNIQYF,TGTGCCAACTTCCGGGACAGCAAAAACATTCAGTACTTC
.,TRBD2,TRBV4-3,TRBJ2-1,CASSFAGTSDNEQFF,TGCGCCAGCAGCTTTGCCGGGACTAGCGACAATGAGCAGTTCTTC
.,TRBD2,TRBV7-3,TRBJ2-7,CASSLLAGISSYEQYF,TGTGCCAGCAGCTTACTAGCGGGGATCAGCTCCTACGAGCAGTACTTC
.,TRBD1,TRBV9,TRBJ2-3,CASSVWDRGSSDTQYF,TGTGCCAGCAGCGTTTGGGACAGGGGGAGTTCAGATACGCAGTATTTT
.,.,TRBV7-9,TRBJ1-1,CASSLGPGSPEAFF,TGTGCCAGCAGCTTAGGTCCGGGGAGCCCTGAAGCTTTCTTT
.,.,TRBV28,TRBJ1-6,CASSAKLEFYNSPLHF,TGTGCCAGCAGCGCGAAACTGGAGTTTTATAATTCACCCCTCCACTTT
.,.,TRBV20-1,TRBJ1-1,CSVLRDTEAFF,TGCAGTGTACTCCGTGACACTGAAGCTTTCTTT
.,TRBD1,TRBV5-1,TRBJ2-5,CASSLGTGGRETQYF,TGCGCCAGCAGCTTGGGAACAGGGGGAAGAGAGACCCAGTACTTC
.,.,TRBV28,TRBJ2-1,CAHTRAGGDNEQFF,TGTGCCCACACCCGGGCCGGGGGAGACAATGAGCAGTTCTTC
.,TRBD2,TRBV7-8,TRBJ2-7,CASSWGLAGLYEQYF,TGTGCCAGTAGCTGGGGGCTAGCGGGGCTCTACGAGCAGTACTTC
.,TRBD1,TRBV9,TRBJ1-1,CASSRGQGAGNTEAFF,TGTGCCAGCAGCCGCGGACAGGGGGCAGGAAACACTGAAGCTTTCTTT
.,.,TRBV27,TRBJ1-3,CASSWAAGNTIYF,TGTGCCAGCAGCTGGGCCGCTGGAAACACCATATATTTT
once,TRBD2,TRBV15,TRBJ2-1,CATSGPGTSSEQFF,TGTGCCACCAGCGGACCGGGGACTAGTTCTGAGCAGTTCTTC
.,TRBD1,TRBV18,TRBJ1-1,CASSLDRTNTEAFF,TGTGCCAGCTCCCTGGACAGGACGAACACTGAAGCTTTCTTT
.,.,TRBV5-1,TRBJ2-2,CASSWNAAGRQDTGELFF,TGCGCCAGCAGCTGGAACGCAGCGGGCCGGCAGGACACCGGGGAGCTGTTTTTT